The 11 T cell receptor beta chains in this list originate from one sample, sequenced in a study of T cell responses to AZD1222 COVID-19 vaccine. TCRdb's table, derived via immunoSEQ multiplex PCR, lists solely in-frame clones and lacks some. The sample carries 150,000 or so clones, about 90% recorded once. The material sequenced was peripheral blood, taken 28 days after the second AZD1222 dose. The receptors were sampled from an adult who received the AZD1222 COVID-19 vaccine.

The chain links TRBV9 to TRBJ2-3, with TRBD1 matching over 10 bases. This CDR3 comprises 15 residues. Germline CDR1 reads SGDLS; CDR2 reads YYNGEE. With 4 bases clipped from V and 4 bases from J, the junction kept 6 bases outside the gene matches. This chain's CDR3 is CASSPDRGRADTQYF. DNA for the CDR3: TGTGCCAGCAGCCCAGACAGGGGGCGGGCAGATACGCAGTATTTT.

This chain joins TRBV25-1 and TRBJ1-4; 7 positions agree with TRBD1. Germline values: CDR1 MGHDK, CDR2 SYGVNS. Unmatched junction bases numbered 11, after V lost 3 bases and J lost 10 bases. CDR3 length equals 15 residues. CDR3 nucleotide sequence: TGTGCCAGCAGTGATGTGACAGGGCCTGGGGCAAAACTGTTTTTT. Translation gives CASSDVTGPGAKLFF.

This chain links TRBV7-3 with TRBJ1-2; D unclear. Germline V gene lookup returns CDR1 SGHTA and CDR2 FQGTGA. This CDR3 contains 13 residues. V shed 2 bases and J shed 6 bases, with 10 bases lying between them. The CDR3 coding sequence is TGTGCCAGCAGCTTACGGGATCTCCATGGCTACACCTTC. It codes for CASSLRDLHGYTF.

The rearrangement uses TRBV19 and TRBJ1-5, with D uncertain. This CDR3 spans 12 amino acids. Per germline, CDR1 LNHDA and CDR2 SQIVND (reference sequence). V was pared by 1 base and J by 4 bases, with 2 bases between. DNA of the CDR3: TGTGCCAGTAGTATAGGTAATCAGCCCCAGCATTTT. This gives the protein CASSIGNQPQHF.

This chain joins TRBV24-1 and TRBJ2-2; D is uncertain. The CDR3 consists of 16 residues. Germline lookup yields CDR1 KGHDR and CDR2 SFDVKD. The V end was cut by 1 base, the J end by 0 bases, with 8 bases between. CDR3 nucleotide sequence: TGTGCCACCAGTGATTTTCGCGCCGCGAACACCGGGGAGCTGTTTTTT. It yields the protein CATSDFRAANTGELFF.

The J gene is TRBJ1-2, the V gene TRBV20-1; D unclear. This CDR3 has 11 residues. Deletions cut 3 bases from V and 3 bases from J, with 5 bases between. Germline assignment: CDR1 DFQATT and CDR2 SNEGSKA (reference sequence). CDR3 DNA: TGCAGTGCTAGGACCGACTATGGCTACACCTTC. Translating gives CSARTDYGYTF.

The J gene is TRBJ2-3, the V gene TRBV6-1, with D uncertain. Germline CDR1 reads MNHNS; CDR2 reads SASEGT. Trimming stripped 2 bases from V and 6 bases from J, with 9 bases between. The CDR3 length is 13 residues. The CDR3, as DNA: TGTGCCAGCAGTGAATGGGCCTTTGATACGCAGTATTTT. Its translation is CASSEWAFDTQYF.

The chain recombines TRBV30 with TRBJ1-6; a possible D gene is TRBD1 (5 bases). CDR1 is GTSNPN and CDR2 is SVGIG in the germline V gene (reference sequence). The ends were cut back, 8 bases at V and 7 bases at J, with 15 bases in the middle. This CDR3 has 13 amino acids. The CDR3 nucleotides read TGTGCCGCAGGGACCGAGATAAATTCACCCCTCCACTTT. Protein: CAAGTEINSPLHF. The entire variable domain, with the rest obtained from reference TRBV30 and TRBJ1-6, is as follows: SQTIHQWPATLVQPVGSPLSLECTVEGTSNPNLYWYRQAAGRGLQLLFYSVGIGQISSEVPQNLSASRPQDRQFILSSKKLLLSDSGFYLCAAGTEINSPLHFGNGTRLTVT.

The chain carries TRBV14 and TRBJ2-7; 11 bases are shared with TRBD2. Germline V gene sequence: CDR1 SGHDN, CDR2 FVKESK. The V segment lost 1 base and the J segment 1 base; nucleotides outside the gene matches: 18. The CDR3 has 21 amino acids. In nucleotides, the CDR3 is TGTGCCAGCAGCCAAGGTTTTAGGGCACTAGCGGGAGCCCTCCCTTCCTACGAGCAGTACTTC. Amino acid sequence: CASSQGFRALAGALPSYEQYF.

The chain carries TRBV7-2 and TRBJ2-5, with 10 nucleotides matching TRBD2. The CDR3 sequence is 16 residues long. Germline CDR1 reads SGHTA; CDR2 reads FQGNSA. J was trimmed by 2 bases and V by 1 base; bases with no gene match: 4. The CDR3 here is CASSLVGAGGQETQYF. The CDR3 coding sequence is TGTGCCAGCAGCTTAGTTGGAGCGGGGGGGCAAGAGACCCAGTACTTC.

This clone showed up just once. V is TRBV7-2 and J is TRBJ2-5; D is uncertain. This CDR3 comprises 15 residues. Per the germline V gene, CDR1 is SGHTA and CDR2 is FQGNSA. V lost 1 base to trimming and J lost 1 base, with 10 bases between them. The chain's CDR3 is CASSLVRAAQETQYF. Here the CDR3 DNA reads TGTGCCAGCAGCTTAGTTCGGGCAGCCCAAGAGACCCAGTACTTC.